Many counts were recorded for the clone carrying this T cell receptor (beta chain). Antigen: not known. This entry is derived from a study of Graves' ophthalmopathy and Graves' hyperthyroidism. Transcripts of RNA were the source for amplifying TCR beta CDR3 regions. Amplification began with first-round RT-PCR using HTBI primers, then second-round multiplex PCR was performed. Each CDR3 protein is one row after TCRdb ran MiXCR on the multiplex PCR reads. The table has about 210,000 distinct CDR3 sequences, roughly 27% seen once; the top ten hold approximately 8.6%. The CDR3 runs 14 residues. V was clipped by 5 bases and J by 5 bases, with 14 bases between them. General observations from the study: The blood repertoire also included most expanded thyroid clonotypes above 0.001 frequency.

This receptor was obtained from a man in his fifties with Graves' ophthalmopathy. The material sequenced was peripheral blood. This chain connects TRBV5-7 to TRBJ1-5, with D perhaps matching TRBD1 (5 bases). TRBV5-7 is labeled an ORF, and its function is uncertain. CDR3 protein: CASRPGRSDQPQHF. The CDR3, as DNA: TGTGCCAGCAGGCCGGGGCGAAGCGATCAGCCCCAGCATTTT.